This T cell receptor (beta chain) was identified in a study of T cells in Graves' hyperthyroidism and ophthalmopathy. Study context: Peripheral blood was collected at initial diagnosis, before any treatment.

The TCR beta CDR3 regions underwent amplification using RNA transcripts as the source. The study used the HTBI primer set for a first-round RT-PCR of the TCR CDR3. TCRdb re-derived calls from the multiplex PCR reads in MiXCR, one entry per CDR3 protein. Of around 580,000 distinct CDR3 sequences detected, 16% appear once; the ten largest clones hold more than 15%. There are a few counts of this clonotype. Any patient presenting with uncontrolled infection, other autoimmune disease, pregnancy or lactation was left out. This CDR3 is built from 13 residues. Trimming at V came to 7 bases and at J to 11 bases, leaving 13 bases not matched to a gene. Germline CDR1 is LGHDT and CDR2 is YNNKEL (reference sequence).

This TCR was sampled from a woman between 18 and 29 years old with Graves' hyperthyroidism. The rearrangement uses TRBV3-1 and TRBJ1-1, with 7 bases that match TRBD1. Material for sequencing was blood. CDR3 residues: CASTPFLTGAAFF. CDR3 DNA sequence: TGTGCCAGCACCCCTTTTTTAACAGGGGCTGCTTTCTTT.